This TCR beta chain was captured by sequencing in a study of identifying expanded T cells in peripheral blood. Repertoires were generated with immunoSEQ multiplex PCR, while TCRdb's copy carries only in-frame clones and drops some. There are around 66,000 clones in the sample; around 87% occur only once, and 4.7% lies in the top ten. During the collection period, no donor immune events like infections were recorded. V was shortened by 4 bases and J by 1 base, with 14 bases between the two germline ends. Germline assignment: CDR1 SNHLY and CDR2 FYNNEI. The length of the CDR3 is 16 residues. The sample comprised blood. This sequence was found in a person aged 18 to 70 in good health. The rearrangement joins TRBV2 to TRBJ1-5, with D perhaps matching TRBD1 (5 bases). CDR3 nucleotide sequence: TGTGCCAGCAGTGGAGGGATATGGGGCAGCAATCAGCCCCAGCATTTT. Its translation is CASSGGIWGSNQPQHF. The full variable domain, in which reference TRBV2 and TRBJ1-5 provide the parts outside the CDR3, is EPEVTQTPSHQVTQMGQEVILRCVPISNHLYFYWYRQILGQKVEFLVSFYNNEISEKSEIFDDQFSVERPDGSNFTLKIRSTKLEDSAMYFCASSGGIWGSNQPQHFGDGTRLSIL.